Listed below are T cell receptor beta chains from one sample, sequenced in a study of blood T cell repertoires in COVID-19. Generated by immunoSEQ multiplex PCR, the TCRdb table keeps only in-frame clones and is missing some. Seen here are 80,000 or so clones, 90% observed once, and the top ten hold around 0.96%. Sample: peripheral blood. The receptors originated from a woman in her 50s in a cohort sampled during active COVID-19. CDR3s include the opening cysteine and the closing phenylalanine or tryptophan. D genes are given only for firm matches. Part of the rows lack a size; the others show once, few, many or a class for expanded clones.

TRBJ2-5	NA	TRBD1	TRBV11-2	CASSPRTGPQTQYF	TGTGCCAGCAGCCCCCGGACAGGTCCCCAGACCCAGTACTTC
TRBJ1-1	NA	NA	TRBV28	CASTIWGQAFF	TGTGCCAGCACCATCTGGGGGCAAGCTTTCTTT
TRBJ2-7	NA	TRBD2	TRBV10-3	CAISESGLAVVEQYF	TGTGCCATCAGTGAGTCAGGGCTAGCGGTGGTGGAGCAGTACTTC
TRBJ2-5	NA	TRBD2	TRBV28	CASSWGGVQETQYF	TGTGCCAGCAGTTGGGGGGGTGTCCAAGAGACCCAGTACTTC
TRBJ2-3	NA	TRBD1	TRBV19	CASTPGTGDTDTQYF	TGTGCCAGTACCCCCGGGACAGGGGACACAGATACGCAGTATTTT
TRBJ2-7	NA	NA	TRBV10-3	CAISDSTVAYEQYF	TGTGCCATCAGTGATAGCACGGTCGCCTACGAGCAGTACTTC
TRBJ1-5	NA	TRBD1	TRBV2	CASVGTDAQPQHF	TGTGCCAGCGTCGGGACAGACGCCCAGCCCCAGCATTTT
TRBJ1-5	NA	NA	TRBV7-9	CASSTGTQPQHF	TGTGCCAGCAGTACAGGTACTCAGCCCCAGCATTTT
TRBJ1-2	few	NA	TRBV19	CASSKGLRVYGYTF	TGTGCCAGTAGTAAAGGTCTGAGGGTCTATGGCTACACCTTC
TRBJ1-1	NA	NA	TRBV28	CASSSQAGTEAFF	TGTGCCAGCAGTTCGCAAGCGGGGACTGAAGCTTTCTTT
TRBJ2-2	NA	NA	TRBV28	CASTVAANTGELFF	TGTGCCAGCACAGTGGCCGCGAACACCGGGGAGCTGTTTTTT
TRBJ2-1	NA	NA	TRBV30	CAILGGSHNEQFF	TGTGCCATTTTAGGGGGATCCCACAATGAGCAGTTCTTC
TRBJ1-1	NA	TRBD1	TRBV18	CASSPTSTGTNTEAFF	TGTGCCAGCTCACCGACTTCGACAGGGACAAACACTGAAGCTTTCTTT
TRBJ2-7	NA	TRBD2	TRBV10-3	CAISEGEGFGYEQYF	TGTGCCATCAGTGAAGGGGAGGGCTTCGGCTACGAGCAGTACTTC
TRBJ2-1	NA	TRBD1	TRBV28	CASSSLIRDRAYNEQFF	TGTGCCAGCAGTTCCCTAATCCGGGACAGAGCCTACAATGAGCAGTTCTTC
TRBJ2-7	NA	NA	TRBV20-1	CSASGQFYEQYF	TGCAGTGCTAGTGGACAGTTCTACGAGCAGTACTTC
TRBJ1-1	NA	NA	TRBV5-1	CASSLMDSNTEAFF	TGCGCCAGCAGCTTGATGGACAGTAACACTGAAGCTTTCTTT
TRBJ2-7	NA	TRBD1	TRBV2	CASSGGGQGYEQYF	TGTGCCAGCAGTGGAGGGGGACAGGGGTACGAGCAGTACTTC
TRBJ2-2	NA	NA	TRBV19	CASSWPLRGHTGELFF	TGTGCCAGTAGTTGGCCCCTCAGGGGACACACCGGGGAGCTGTTTTTT
TRBJ2-7	NA	NA	TRBV28	CAISLGHKYEQYF	TGTGCCATCTCCCTGGGACATAAATACGAGCAGTACTTC
TRBJ2-7	NA	NA	TRBV9	CASSVEVLGTLRYEQYF	TGTGCCAGCAGCGTAGAAGTTCTCGGGACACTCCGATACGAGCAGTACTTC
TRBJ2-4	NA	NA	TRBV15	CATSRDRGNIQYF	TGTGCCACCAGCAGAGATCGGGGAAACATTCAGTACTTC
TRBJ2-3	NA	NA	TRBV5-1	CASVEGPTDTQYF	TGCGCCAGCGTGGAGGGACCCACAGATACGCAGTATTTT
TRBJ2-5	NA	TRBD2	TRBV9	CASSTTSGREGETQYF	TGTGCCAGCAGCACTACTAGCGGGAGGGAAGGAGAGACCCAGTACTTC
TRBJ2-7	NA	NA	TRBV7-2	CASSSTGILSYEQYF	TGTGCCAGCAGCTCAACCGGGATACTATCCTACGAGCAGTACTTC
TRBJ2-1	NA	TRBD2	TRBV18	CASSIPGTSVNNEQFF	TGTGCCAGCTCCATTCCCGGGACTAGCGTTAACAATGAGCAGTTCTTC
TRBJ2-2	NA	TRBD2	TRBV5-6	CASSSPSREGQTGELFF	TGTGCCAGCAGCTCCCCCTCGCGGGAGGGCCAAACCGGGGAGCTGTTTTTT
TRBJ2-5	NA	NA	TRBV18	CASSPGEGRETQYF	TGTGCCAGCTCACCAGGCGAAGGGAGGGAGACCCAGTACTTC
TRBJ2-1	NA	TRBD2	TRBV18	CASSPAQPGLAANEQFF	TGTGCCAGCTCACCGGCCCAGCCGGGACTAGCGGCTAATGAGCAGTTCTTC
TRBJ2-7	NA	NA	TRBV5-6	CASSSYPGPAGEQYF	TGTGCCAGCAGCTCGTACCCGGGCCCGGCGGGTGAGCAGTACTTC
TRBJ1-4	once	NA	TRBV28	CASRQMGGTNEKLFF	TGTGCCAGCAGACAAATGGGGGGTACTAATGAAAAACTGTTTTTT
TRBJ2-7	NA	TRBD1	TRBV14	CASSQEKNRGSEQYF	TGTGCCAGCAGCCAAGAAAAGAACAGGGGTAGCGAGCAGTACTTC
TRBJ2-4	NA	NA	TRBV5-1	CASSSGQGTNIQYF	TGCGCCAGCAGCTCCGGGCAGGGAACTAACATTCAGTACTTC
TRBJ1-2	NA	NA	TRBV5-1	CASSGGANYGYTF	TGCGCCAGCAGCGGTGGAGCAAACTATGGCTACACCTTC
TRBJ2-3	NA	NA	TRBV7-8	CASSLAGDTDTQYF	TGTGCCAGCAGCTTAGCGGGAGACACAGATACGCAGTATTTT
TRBJ2-1	NA	NA	TRBV29-1	CSVTPPGNEQFF	TGCAGCGTCACCCCCCCCGGCAATGAGCAGTTCTTC
TRBJ2-2	NA	NA	TRBV2	CASLLQDLNTGELFF	TGTGCCAGCCTACTCCAAGACTTAAACACCGGGGAGCTGTTTTTT